The rows below give T cell receptor beta chains drawn from one sample of a study of T cell changes during pregnancy in multiple sclerosis. Profiled with immunoSEQ multiplex PCR; TCRdb holds only in-frame clones, not every one. The top ten hold 3% to 3.5% of the sample, which has approximately 74,000 clones, around 85% seen once. Sequences were derived from peripheral blood, sampled before pregnancy. The receptors here all came from a female donor with multiple sclerosis, enrolled in a pregnancy study. CDR3s include the opening cysteine and the closing phenylalanine or tryptophan. D genes are given only for firm matches. The size of a clone is reported for some rows only, either as once, few or many, or as a class for expanded clones.

J gene,V gene,D gene,clone size,CDR3 protein,CDR3 DNA
TRBJ1-4,TRBV6-5,-,-,CASSPFIATNEKLFF,TGTGCCAGCAGCCCCTTTATAGCAACTAATGAAAAACTGTTTTTT
TRBJ1-3,TRBV18,TRBD1,-,CASSAGTGKYSGNTIYF,TGTGCCAGCTCAGCCGGGACAGGGAAATACTCTGGAAACACCATATATTTT
TRBJ2-1,TRBV7-3,TRBD1,-,CASSQGQGTYNEQFF,TGTGCCAGCAGCCAGGGACAGGGGACCTACAATGAGCAGTTCTTC
TRBJ2-7,TRBV6-1,TRBD1,once,CAIGQGPFYEQYF,TGTGCCATCGGACAGGGGCCCTTCTACGAGCAGTACTTC
TRBJ1-2,TRBV6-5,TRBD1,-,CASTGTGRNGYTF,TGTGCCAGCACCGGGACAGGGAGGAATGGCTACACCTTC
TRBJ1-2,TRBV10-2,-,-,CASSARRQEVKNYGYTF,TGCGCCAGCAGTGCAAGGAGACAGGAGGTTAAAAATTATGGCTACACCTTC
TRBJ2-7,TRBV6-1,TRBD1,many,CASSSPGQGYYEQYF,TGTGCCAGCAGCTCCCCGGGACAGGGGTACTACGAGCAGTACTTC
TRBJ1-4,TRBV4-2,TRBD1,-,CASSQGTGGEKLFF,TGTGCCAGCAGCCAAGGGACAGGGGGTGAAAAACTGTTTTTT
TRBJ2-1,TRBV6-1,TRBD2,-,CASSERGTSGREQFF,TGTGCCAGCAGTGAAAGGGGGACTAGCGGGAGAGAGCAGTTCTTC
TRBJ2-3,TRBV9,TRBD2,-,CASSPRPGLVTDTQYF,TGTGCCAGCAGCCCCCGTCCGGGACTAGTAACAGATACGCAGTATTTT
TRBJ1-5,TRBV2,-,-,CASSEAVGSQPQHF,TGTGCCAGCAGTGAAGCGGTAGGGAGTCAGCCCCAGCATTTT
TRBJ1-3,TRBV9,-,-,CASYVKSGNTIYF,TGTGCCAGTTATGTAAAGAGCGGAAACACCATATATTTT
TRBJ2-3,TRBV30,TRBD1,-,CAWSVQGGTDTQYF,TGTGCCTGGAGTGTACAGGGGGGCACAGATACGCAGTATTTT
TRBJ2-1,TRBV5-1,-,-,CASSLGGGSYNEQFF,TGCGCCAGCAGCTTGGGTGGGGGGTCCTACAATGAGCAGTTCTTC
TRBJ2-5,TRBV4-3,-,-,CASSHGHTTPETQYF,TGCGCCAGCAGCCACGGACATACCACTCCAGAGACCCAGTACTTC
TRBJ1-1,TRBV25-1,-,-,CASSEQGTEAFF,TGTGCCAGCAGTGAACAGGGGACTGAAGCTTTCTTT
TRBJ2-7,TRBV9,-,once,CASSPRKTKPPHEQYF,TGTGCCAGCAGCCCAAGAAAGACAAAGCCCCCCCACGAGCAGTACTTC
TRBJ1-1,TRBV7-2,-,-,CASSLSRDSEAFF,TGTGCCAGCAGCTTGTCTCGGGACTCTGAAGCTTTCTTT
TRBJ2-1,TRBV4-3,TRBD1,-,CASSHQGGDPYNEQFF,TGCGCCAGCAGCCACCAAGGGGGCGATCCCTACAATGAGCAGTTCTTC
TRBJ1-5,TRBV30,TRBD1,-,CAWESGTGVVRQPQHF,TGTGCCTGGGAATCCGGGACAGGGGTTGTGAGGCAGCCCCAGCATTTT
TRBJ1-2,TRBV6-5,-,many,CASSPGGSFFYGYTF,TGTGCCAGCAGTCCGGGTGGCAGTTTCTTCTATGGCTACACCTTC
TRBJ2-7,TRBV6-5,TRBD2,-,CASSRQTSGSGEQYF,TGTGCCAGCAGTAGACAGACTAGCGGGAGCGGCGAGCAGTACTTC
TRBJ1-1,TRBV7-2,-,-,CASSSDMNTEAFF,TGTGCCAGCAGCTCCGACATGAACACTGAAGCTTTCTTT
TRBJ1-2,TRBV27,-,-,CASSPGGALVNYGYTF,TGTGCCAGCAGCCCCGGAGGGGCCTTAGTCAACTATGGCTACACCTTC
TRBJ2-1,TRBV19,TRBD2,-,CASHRTSGSWYEQFF,TGTGCCAGTCATAGGACTAGCGGGAGTTGGTATGAGCAGTTCTTC
TRBJ2-2,TRBV4-2,TRBD2,-,CASSQGSGDNTGELFF,TGTGCCAGCAGCCAAGGGAGCGGGGATAACACCGGGGAGCTGTTTTTT
TRBJ2-7,TRBV10-1,-,-,CASSEQGFYEQYF,TGCGCCAGCAGTGAGCAGGGGTTCTACGAGCAGTACTTC
TRBJ2-7,TRBV4-2,-,-,CASSQQYRDPADEQYF,TGTGCCAGCAGCCAACAATACAGGGACCCGGCTGACGAGCAGTACTTC
TRBJ1-4,TRBV10-3,-,once,CAISEAGGKLFF,TGTGCCATCAGTGAGGCGGGAGGAAAACTGTTTTTT
TRBJ1-1,TRBV5-4,-,-,CASSIQANTEAFF,TGTGCCAGCAGCATCCAGGCGAACACTGAAGCTTTCTTT
TRBJ2-5,TRBV7-9,-,-,CASSPESGETQYF,TGTGCCAGCAGCCCAGAATCAGGGGAGACCCAGTACTTC